The entry below gives a single TCR beta chain sequence along with its context. This sample was included in a study of patients and donors after allogeneic stem cell transplantation. From germline, CDR1 is SGHVS and CDR2 FNYEAQ. The CDR3 is made up of 15 amino acids. V shed 5 bases and J shed 0 bases, with 10 bases lying between them. TCRdb ran MiXCR on the RT-PCR reads and lists one entry per CDR3 protein. The table includes some 160,000 distinct CDR3 sequences, 24% detected once. The source is a human donor who was either an allogeneic HSCT recipient or a stem cell or donor lymphocyte infusion donor (not recorded which). It is not recorded whose cells these are; they may come from a transplant donor. V and J are TRBV7-6 and TRBJ1-4; D uncertain. The sequencing sample was made of blood, either unsorted or a sorted T cell fraction (not recorded which). The CDR3 DNA reads as TGTGCCAGCAGCCCTAGGGATTCAACTAATGAAAAACTGTTTTTT. Its translation is CASSPRDSTNEKLFF.